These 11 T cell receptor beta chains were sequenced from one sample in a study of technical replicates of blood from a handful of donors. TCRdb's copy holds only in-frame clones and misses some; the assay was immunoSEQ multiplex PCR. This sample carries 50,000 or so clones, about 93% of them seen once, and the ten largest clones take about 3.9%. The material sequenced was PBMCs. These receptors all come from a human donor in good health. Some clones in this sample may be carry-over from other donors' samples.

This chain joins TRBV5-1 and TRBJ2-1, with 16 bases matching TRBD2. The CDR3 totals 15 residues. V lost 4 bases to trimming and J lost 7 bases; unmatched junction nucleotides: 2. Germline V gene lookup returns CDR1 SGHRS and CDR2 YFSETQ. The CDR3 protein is CASSPGLAGGNEQFF. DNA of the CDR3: TGCGCCAGCAGCCCGGGACTAGCGGGGGGGAATGAGCAGTTCTTC.

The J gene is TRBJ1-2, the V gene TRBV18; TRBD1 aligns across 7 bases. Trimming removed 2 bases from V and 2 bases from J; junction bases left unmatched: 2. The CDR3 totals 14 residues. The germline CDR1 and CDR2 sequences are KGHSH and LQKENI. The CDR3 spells CASSPSDRNYGYTF. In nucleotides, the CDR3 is TGTGCCAGCTCACCATCGGACAGGAACTATGGCTACACCTTC.

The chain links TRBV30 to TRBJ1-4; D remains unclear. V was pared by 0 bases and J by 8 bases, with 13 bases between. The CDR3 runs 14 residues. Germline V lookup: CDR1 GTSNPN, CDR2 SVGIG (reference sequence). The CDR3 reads CAWSVRGAREKLFF. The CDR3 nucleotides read TGTGCCTGGAGTGTCCGGGGTGCCCGCGAAAAACTGTTTTTT.

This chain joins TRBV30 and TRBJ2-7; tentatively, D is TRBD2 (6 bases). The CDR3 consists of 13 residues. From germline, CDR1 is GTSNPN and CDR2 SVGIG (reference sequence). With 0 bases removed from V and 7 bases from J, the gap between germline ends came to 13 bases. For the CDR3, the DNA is TGTGCCTGGAGTGTGGGAGGCCCTCTTGAGCAGTACTTC. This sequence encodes CAWSVGGPLEQYF.

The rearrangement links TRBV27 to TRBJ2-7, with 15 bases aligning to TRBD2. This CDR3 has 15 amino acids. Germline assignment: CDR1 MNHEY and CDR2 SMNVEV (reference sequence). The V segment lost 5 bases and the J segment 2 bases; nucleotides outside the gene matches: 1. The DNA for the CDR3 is TGTGCCAGCAGTGGACTAGCGGGAGGGCCCTACGAGCAGTACTTC. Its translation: CASSGLAGGPYEQYF.

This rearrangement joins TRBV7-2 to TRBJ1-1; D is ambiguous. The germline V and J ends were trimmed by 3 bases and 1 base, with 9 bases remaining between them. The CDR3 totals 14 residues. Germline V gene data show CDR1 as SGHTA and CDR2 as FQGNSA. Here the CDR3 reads CASSFHRENTEAFF. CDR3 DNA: TGTGCCAGCAGCTTCCACCGGGAGAACACTGAAGCTTTCTTT.

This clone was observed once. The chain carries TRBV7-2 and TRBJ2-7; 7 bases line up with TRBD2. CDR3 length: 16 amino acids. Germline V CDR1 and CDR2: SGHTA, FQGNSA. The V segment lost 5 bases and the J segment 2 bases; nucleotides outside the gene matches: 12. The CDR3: CASSRGGSGITYEQYF. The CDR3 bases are TGTGCCAGCAGCAGGGGTGGGAGCGGGATTACCTACGAGCAGTACTTC.

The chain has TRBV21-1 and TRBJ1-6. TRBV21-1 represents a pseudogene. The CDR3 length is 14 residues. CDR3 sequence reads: CASSNALYNSPLHF. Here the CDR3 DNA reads TGTGCCAGCAGCAATGCACTCTATAATTCACCCCTCCACTTT.

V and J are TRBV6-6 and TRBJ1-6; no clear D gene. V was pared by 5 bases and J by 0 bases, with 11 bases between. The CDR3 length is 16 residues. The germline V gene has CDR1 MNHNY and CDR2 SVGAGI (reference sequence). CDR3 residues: CASSPYASSYNSPLHF. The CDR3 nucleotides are TGTGCCAGCAGTCCCTATGCGAGCTCCTATAATTCACCCCTCCACTTT.

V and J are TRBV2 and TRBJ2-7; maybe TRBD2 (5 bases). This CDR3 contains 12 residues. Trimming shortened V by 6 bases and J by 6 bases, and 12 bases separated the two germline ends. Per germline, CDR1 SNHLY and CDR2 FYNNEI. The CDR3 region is CASSADRGEQYF. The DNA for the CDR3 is TGTGCCAGCAGCGCCGACCGGGGCGAGCAGTACTTC.

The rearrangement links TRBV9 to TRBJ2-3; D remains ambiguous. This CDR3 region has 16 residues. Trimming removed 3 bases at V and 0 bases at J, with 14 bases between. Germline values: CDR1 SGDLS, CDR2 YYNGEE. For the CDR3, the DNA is TGTGCCAGCAGCGAAAGCCCCCGAGAAAGCACAGATACGCAGTATTTT. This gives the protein CASSESPRESTDTQYF. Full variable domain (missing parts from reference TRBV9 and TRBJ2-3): DSGVTQTPKHLITATGQRVTLRCSPRSGDLSVYWYQQSLDQGLQFLIQYYNGEERAKGNILERFSAQQFPDLHSELNLSSLELGDSALYFCASSESPRESTDTQYFGPGTRLTVL.